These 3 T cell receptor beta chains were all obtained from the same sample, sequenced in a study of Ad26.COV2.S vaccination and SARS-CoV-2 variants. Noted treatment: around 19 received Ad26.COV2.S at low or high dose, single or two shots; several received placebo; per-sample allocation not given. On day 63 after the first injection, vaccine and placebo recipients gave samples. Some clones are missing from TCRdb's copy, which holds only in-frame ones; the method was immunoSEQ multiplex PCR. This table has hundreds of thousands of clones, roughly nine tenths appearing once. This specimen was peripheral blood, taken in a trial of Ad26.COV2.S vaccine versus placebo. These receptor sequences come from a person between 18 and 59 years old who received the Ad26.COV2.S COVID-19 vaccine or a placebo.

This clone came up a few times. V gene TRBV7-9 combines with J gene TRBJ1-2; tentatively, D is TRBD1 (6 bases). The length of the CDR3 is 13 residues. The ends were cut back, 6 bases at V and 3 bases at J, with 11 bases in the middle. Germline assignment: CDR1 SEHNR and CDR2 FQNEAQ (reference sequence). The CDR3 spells CASSLTGYYGYTF. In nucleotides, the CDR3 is TGTGCCAGCAGTTTGACAGGCTACTATGGCTACACCTTC. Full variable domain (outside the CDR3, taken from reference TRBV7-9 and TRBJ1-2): DTGVSQNPRHKITKRGQNVTFRCDPISEHNRLYWYRQTLGQGPEFLTYFQNEAQLEKSRLLSDRFSAERPKGSFSTLEIQRTEQGDSAMYLCASSLTGYYGYTFGSGTRLTVV.

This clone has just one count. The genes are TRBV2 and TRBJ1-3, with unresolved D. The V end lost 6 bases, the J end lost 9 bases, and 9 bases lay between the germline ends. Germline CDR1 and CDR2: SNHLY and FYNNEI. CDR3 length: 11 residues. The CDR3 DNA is TGTGCCAGCAGCTTGGGAGGCACCATATATTTT. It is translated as CASSLGGTIYF.

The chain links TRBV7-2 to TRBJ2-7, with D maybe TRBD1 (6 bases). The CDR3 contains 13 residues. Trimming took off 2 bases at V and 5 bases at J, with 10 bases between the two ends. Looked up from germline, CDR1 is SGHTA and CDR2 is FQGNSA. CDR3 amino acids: CASSLQQGHEQYF. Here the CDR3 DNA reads TGTGCCAGCAGCTTACAACAGGGTCACGAGCAGTACTTC.